The T cell receptor (beta chain) under discussion was sequenced for a study of blood T cell repertoires in COVID-19. The CDR3 is 16 residues long. Looked up from germline, CDR1 is LGHDT and CDR2 is YNNKEL (reference sequence). The V gene lost 2 bases and the J gene lost 3 bases, with 13 bases spanning the gap. In the source study's methods: It was from reference gene primer amplification that nucleated cell counts were estimated. Measured with immunoSEQ multiplex PCR; TCRdb has only the in-frame clones, and not every one. That table gives V, J and clone size, and the DNA gave D and trimming. The table includes 150,000 to 200,000 clones, roughly 86% detected once.

This sequence originates from a man in his forties with active or convalescent COVID-19. The chain is built from TRBV3-1 (or the pseudogene TRBV3-2) and TRBJ1-4; TRBD1 is a possible D gene (6 bases). Sequencing was performed on peripheral blood. The CDR3 DNA is TGTGCCAGCAGCCAACCTGACAGGACTTCTAATGAAAAACTGTTTTTT. It yields the protein CASSQPDRTSNEKLFF.